These T cell receptor beta chains were read from a single sample in a study of cytomegalovirus exposure and HLA in healthy donors. Assay: immunoSEQ multiplex PCR; the TCRdb copy retains only in-frame clones and omits some. The sample records about 100,000 clones, 80% to 85% being singletons. The source material was PBMCs. The receptor set was obtained from a woman aged 70-85 years in good health and CMV-seropositive. CDR3s include the opening cysteine and the closing phenylalanine or tryptophan.

J gene: TRBJ1-4; V gene: TRBV7-9; CDR3 protein: CASSGRIPTNEKLFF
J gene: TRBJ2-7; V gene: TRBV25-1; CDR3 protein: CASGSQARSYEQYF
J gene: TRBJ1-4; V gene: TRBV6-5; CDR3 protein: CASSRDREGKLFF
J gene: TRBJ1-3; V gene: TRBV2; CDR3 protein: CASSEGRSSGNTIYF
J gene: TRBJ2-3; V gene: TRBV7-2; CDR3 protein: CASSPTSGRITDTQYF
J gene: TRBJ2-5; V gene: TRBV11-2; CDR3 protein: CASSLGSGPVQETQYF
J gene: TRBJ2-7; V gene: TRBV7-8; CDR3 protein: CASSARGLAGSYEQYF
J gene: TRBJ2-7; V gene: TRBV6-5; CDR3 protein: CASSYSGGGRYEQYF
J gene: TRBJ2-3; V gene: TRBV10-3; CDR3 protein: CAISRTASTDTQYF
J gene: TRBJ1-4; V gene: TRBV4-3; CDR3 protein: CASSQDGAPNEKLFF
J gene: TRBJ1-1; V gene: TRBV6-6; CDR3 protein: CASSYSRGANTEAFF
J gene: TRBJ2-7; V gene: TRBV28; CDR3 protein: CASSPGGVSYEQYF
J gene: TRBJ2-3; V gene: TRBV29-1; CDR3 protein: CSVGLGLAYTDTQYF
J gene: TRBJ2-2; V gene: TRBV7-6; CDR3 protein: CASSLFVEGANTGELFF
J gene: TRBJ1-5; V gene: TRBV5-6; CDR3 protein: CASSPGLRGGNQPQHF
J gene: TRBJ1-1; V gene: TRBV5-1; CDR3 protein: CASSLGPDRGTEAFF
J gene: TRBJ2-3; V gene: TRBV28; CDR3 protein: CASSQSSGDTDTQYF
J gene: TRBJ1-4; V gene: TRBV4-1; CDR3 protein: CASSRSQGGGEKLFF
J gene: TRBJ2-4; V gene: TRBV28; CDR3 protein: CASSFAGVAKNIQYF
J gene: TRBJ1-5; V gene: TRBV27; CDR3 protein: CASRTLGVGPQHF
J gene: TRBJ2-5; V gene: TRBV28; CDR3 protein: CASRPRAGAGETQYF
J gene: TRBJ2-5; V gene: TRBV19; CDR3 protein: CASSMLRQETQYF
J gene: TRBJ1-1; V gene: TRBV5-1; CDR3 protein: CASRVYLRTEAFF
J gene: TRBJ2-5; V gene: TRBV28; CDR3 protein: CASSFWRGGETQYF
J gene: TRBJ2-1; V gene: TRBV9; CDR3 protein: CASSVTSGSRNEQFF
J gene: TRBJ2-3; V gene: TRBV5-6; CDR3 protein: CASSLTGISTDTQYF
J gene: TRBJ1-2; V gene: TRBV20-1; CDR3 protein: CSARDLYGYTF
J gene: TRBJ1-6; V gene: TRBV5-4; CDR3 protein: CASSLGGSDNSPLHF
J gene: TRBJ2-7; V gene: TRBV10-3; CDR3 protein: CAISGTASPNYEQYF
J gene: TRBJ2-3; V gene: TRBV30; CDR3 protein: CAWSKSRTSGSTDTQYF
J gene: TRBJ2-7; V gene: TRBV4-3; CDR3 protein: CASSQDLSLAPTYEQYF
J gene: TRBJ1-4; V gene: TRBV19; CDR3 protein: CASSIYTGANEKLFF
J gene: TRBJ1-1; V gene: TRBV6-6; CDR3 protein: CASSRTGNRAFF
J gene: TRBJ2-1; V gene: TRBV5-1; CDR3 protein: CASSPGTGTYNEQFF
J gene: TRBJ1-1; V gene: TRBV5-5; CDR3 protein: CASSLTASMNTEAFF